One and the same sample provided the 23 T cell receptor beta chains below, sequenced in a study of post-analysis software for immune sequencing data. Each TCR beta cDNA library carried unique molecular identifiers. Each CDR3 protein gets one entry after TCRdb re-called the PCR reads with MiXCR. The sample has 150,000 to 200,000 distinct CDR3 sequences, under 40% seen once. The source was blood, collected after autologous hematopoietic stem cell transplantation. The receptors were sampled from a girl aged 5-17 years with multiple sclerosis.

The rearrangement joins TRBV19 to TRBJ2-2; 10 bases agree with TRBD2. The CDR3 runs 16 residues. Germline-derived CDR1 and CDR2 are LNHDA and SQIVND (reference sequence). V was clipped by 7 bases and J by 3 bases; unmatched bases: 8. For the CDR3, the DNA is TGTGCCAGTATTGAGCGGGAGGGACGGCACACCGGGGAGCTGTTTTTT. Translation gives CASIEREGRHTGELFF.

The chain combines TRBV20-1 with TRBJ2-3; D may be TRBD2 (5 bases). This CDR3 contains 13 residues. With 5 bases removed from V and 0 bases from J, the gap between germline ends came to 9 bases. Germline loops: CDR1 DFQATT, CDR2 SNEGSKA (reference sequence). Here the CDR3 reads CSAPRESTDTQYF. The CDR3 DNA is TGCAGTGCTCCCCGGGAAAGCACAGATACGCAGTATTTT.

This clonotype was detected a few times. The chain recombines TRBV6-5 with TRBJ2-1, with TRBD1 matching 8 bases. Germline V gene sequence: CDR1 MNHEY, CDR2 SVGAGI. After removal of 6 bases from V and 10 bases from J, the junction contained 8 bases not matched to a gene. The CDR3 spans 13 residues. The CDR3 region has the DNA TGTGCCAGCAGACCGCAGGGGGCAGGGGAGCAGTTCTTC. Protein sequence: CASRPQGAGEQFF.

The rearrangement uses TRBV5-1 and TRBJ2-3; D is unresolved. Trimming removed 4 bases from V and 9 bases from J, with 9 bases in between. Germline assignment: CDR1 SGHRS and CDR2 YFSETQ. This CDR3 spans 11 amino acids. CDR3 DNA sequence: TGCGCCAGCAGCACCAGACAAACGCAGTATTTT. It translates to CASSTRQTQYF.

This chain uses TRBV12-3 or TRBV12-4 with TRBJ1-1, with a weak D call TRBD1 (5 bases). Trimming pared 4 bases from V and 0 bases from J, leaving 21 bases between. This CDR3 spans 18 amino acids. In DNA, the CDR3 is TGTGCCAGCAGTTCCGGGACCCTTAATGGTCCTCTGAACACTGAAGCTTTCTTT. It yields the protein CASSSGTLNGPLNTEAFF.

On this clonotype: Since a much larger clone is just one base distant, this may be a read error. V usage is TRBV20-1 and J usage is TRBJ2-7; D is unclear. The CDR3 spans 11 residues. Per germline, CDR1 DFQATT and CDR2 SNEGSKA (reference sequence). This chain's CDR3 is CSARGPYVQYF. In DNA, the CDR3 is TGCAGTGCTAGGGGCCCCTACGTGCAGTACTTC.

The V call is TRBV5-1, the J call TRBJ2-2; D gene unclear. Looked up from germline, CDR1 is SGHRS and CDR2 is YFSETQ. With 0 bases removed from V and 4 bases from J, the gap between germline ends came to 7 bases. The CDR3 totals 14 residues. Written as DNA, the CDR3 is TGCGCCAGCAGCTTGGCTTGGAGCACCGGGGAGCTGTTTTTT. As protein: CASSLAWSTGELFF.

This clonotype was observed many times. The chain couples TRBV20-1 to TRBJ1-2; TRBD1 is a possible D gene (5 bases). The CDR3 is made up of 13 amino acids. The germline V gene has CDR1 DFQATT and CDR2 SNEGSKA (reference sequence). Trimming pared 3 bases from V and 4 bases from J, leaving 12 bases between. The CDR3, as DNA: TGCAGTGCTAGCCTGGGGGATCTCTATGGCTACACCTTC. Amino acid sequence: CSASLGDLYGYTF.

Of note for this clonotype: This could be a read error, since a much larger clone is one nucleotide away. This chain joins TRBV7-2 and TRBJ2-4, with 10 bases matching TRBD1. With V trimmed by 6 bases and J by 11 bases, 10 bases remained unmatched. CDR1 and CDR2 (germline): SGHTA, FQGNSA. The CDR3 sequence is 14 residues long. DNA for the CDR3: TGTGCCAGCAGTTACAGCCGGGGGACAGGGGTTCAGTACTTC. Translated, it gives CASSYSRGTGVQYF.

The sample holds many counts of this clonotype. DNA for the CDR3: TGCAGCGGTACGCAGGGACAGAAGAACATTCAGTACTTC. Protein sequence: CSGTQGQKNIQYF. J is TRBJ2-4 and V is TRBV29-1; 7 positions match TRBD1. The CDR3 is 13 residues long. CDR1 is SQVTM and CDR2 is ANQGSEA in the germline V gene. V was clipped by 7 bases and J by 7 bases; unmatched bases: 10.

Of note for this clonotype: The junction departs from the called germline gene at one end, perhaps through a read error. This rearrangement joins TRBV6-1 to TRBJ2-1; 7 bases are shared with TRBD2. Germline assignment: CDR1 MNHNS and CDR2 SASEGT. The CDR3 extends over 13 amino acids. The CDR3 sequence is CAGSVAGYDEQFF. DNA for the CDR3: TGTGCCGGATCCGTAGCGGGCTACGATGAGCAGTTCTTC.

The rearrangement uses TRBV27 and TRBJ2-7; perhaps TRBD1 as D (6 bases). This CDR3 is 13 amino acids long. Trimming stripped 6 bases from V and 3 bases from J, with 12 bases between. The germline gives CDR1 MNHEY, CDR2 SMNVEV (reference sequence). The CDR3 spells CASSLDSDYEQYF. The CDR3 DNA reads TGTGCCAGCAGCTTGGACAGCGACTACGAGCAGTACTTC.

V is TRBV7-9 and J is TRBJ2-5, with D perhaps assigned TRBD1 or TRBD2 (5 bases each). The CDR3 runs to 14 residues. CDR1 and CDR2 (germline): SEHNR, FQNEAQ (reference sequence). V lost 4 bases and J lost 0, with 9 bases in between. The CDR3 protein is CASSSPGHQETQYF. The CDR3 DNA sequence: TGTGCCAGCAGCTCCCCGGGACACCAAGAGACCCAGTACTTC.

This clonotype has just a few counts. The CDR3 loop reads CSARDWRQEMNTEAFF. The CDR3 DNA is TGCAGTGCTAGAGATTGGAGACAGGAGATGAACACTGAAGCTTTCTTT. The chain joins TRBV20-1 to TRBJ1-1; D is possibly TRBD1 (6 bases). V was cut by 0 bases and J by 0 bases, with 14 bases left in between. Germline CDR1 reads DFQATT; CDR2 reads SNEGSKA (reference sequence). The CDR3 loop spans 16 amino acids.

This clonotype was observed once. Given a much more abundant clone one base away, this may be a read error. The conserved phenylalanine or tryptophan normally closing the CDR3 is absent here, so this likely arose from a read error. The chain joins TRBV27 to TRBJ1-1, with D uncertain. The CDR3 loop spans 13 amino acids. Between the trimmed V and J ends, which lost 5 bases and 1 base, there was a span of 8 bases. Germline CDR1 is MNHEY and CDR2 is SMNVEV (reference sequence). In DNA form, the CDR3 reads TGTGCCAGCAGTCCTACAGCGAACACTGAAGCTTTCCTT. It codes for CASSPTANTEAFL.

This clonotype showed up just a few times. The chain is built from TRBV24-1 and TRBJ2-7; maybe TRBD1 (5 bases). The CDR3 contains 13 residues. The germline CDR1 and CDR2 sequences are KGHDR and SFDVKD. V was clipped by 9 bases and J by 0 bases, with 11 bases between them. The CDR3 loop is CATGHPSSYEQYF. For the CDR3, the DNA is TGTGCCACCGGACACCCGAGCTCCTACGAGCAGTACTTC.

This clonotype was observed a handful of times. V usage is TRBV12-3 or TRBV12-4 and J usage is TRBJ2-7; D is unclear. V shed 5 bases and J shed 0 bases, with 14 bases lying between them. This CDR3 is built from 15 residues. CDR3 sequence: CASSRIGQTSYEQYF. The CDR3, as DNA: TGTGCCAGCAGTCGAATCGGTCAGACCTCCTACGAGCAGTACTTC.

This clonotype was found a few times. The chain combines TRBV13 with TRBJ1-5; TRBD1 matches at 7 bases. With 6 bases clipped from V and 3 bases from J, the junction kept 14 bases outside the gene matches. This CDR3 region has 17 residues. Germline CDR1 PRHDT, CDR2 FYEKMQ (reference sequence). Here the CDR3 reads CASRNQTGTEDNQPQHF. In DNA, the CDR3 is TGTGCCAGCAGAAACCAAACCGGGACAGAGGACAATCAGCCCCAGCATTTT.

The V and J genes are TRBV12-3 or TRBV12-4 and TRBJ1-2; D gene unclear. The CDR3 has 13 amino acids. Between the trimmed V and J ends, which lost 5 bases and 4 bases, there was a span of 11 bases. The CDR3 coding sequence is TGTGCCAGCAGTCCCGACGGAGCCTATGGCTACACCTTC. Translated, it gives CASSPDGAYGYTF.

This clonotype was detected only once. The chain has TRBV29-1 and TRBJ2-1; TRBD2 might be the D (6 bases). With 7 bases removed from V and 7 bases from J, the gap between germline ends came to 20 bases. This CDR3 has 14 amino acids. Germline CDR1 and CDR2: SQVTM and ANQGSEA. The CDR3 sequence: CSAKSWGRGNEQFF. The CDR3 nucleotides read TGCAGCGCCAAATCTTGGGGACGGGGGAATGAGCAGTTCTTC.

The table lists this clonotype with a few counts. The rearrangement links TRBV12-3 or TRBV12-4 to TRBJ2-7; 7 bases are shared with TRBD1. V lost 7 bases to trimming and J lost 0 bases; unmatched junction nucleotides: 6. The CDR3 has 14 residues. Here the CDR3 DNA reads TGTGCCAGCAACCCAGGGGGATTCTCCTACGAGCAGTACTTC. Translation: CASNPGGFSYEQYF.

J is TRBJ2-7 and V is TRBV7-2; 10 bases agree with TRBD1. Germline loops: CDR1 SGHTA, CDR2 FQGNSA. This CDR3 region has 15 residues. Trimming removed 1 base from V and 3 bases from J; junction bases left unmatched: 3. For the CDR3, the DNA is TGTGCCAGCAGCTTAGTGGGGACAGGGGACTACGAGCAGTACTTC. This encodes CASSLVGTGDYEQYF. Complete variable domain (other parts from reference TRBV7-2 and TRBJ2-7): GAGVSQSPSNKVTEKGKDVELRCDPISGHTALYWYRQSLGQGLEFLIYFQGNSAPDKSGLPSDRFSAERTGGSVSTLTIQRTQQEDSAVYLCASSLVGTGDYEQYFGPGTRLTVT.

This clonotype was seen ten or more times. This chain uses TRBV5-1 with TRBJ1-1, with TRBD1 as a possible D gene (6 bases). This CDR3 has 14 amino acids. The germline gives CDR1 SGHRS, CDR2 YFSETQ. V dropped 2 bases and J dropped 3 bases, with 11 bases sitting between them. CDR3: CASSLTGSHTEAFF. CDR3 coding DNA: TGCGCCAGCAGCTTAACAGGGAGCCACACTGAAGCTTTCTTT.